This TCR beta chain was documented in a study of T cell clonotyping in hematopoietic cell transplantation. A note on this clone: Its antigen remains unknown.

Profiled with immunoSEQ multiplex PCR; TCRdb holds only in-frame clones, not every one. The table shows some 11,000 clones, with around nine tenths occurring only once. J gave up 6 bases and V 2 bases, and 1 base lay outside the gene matches. Germline values: CDR1 KGHSH, CDR2 LQKENI. The CDR3 is 12 amino acids. Study-level points and caveats: At the given depth, recipient repertoires were over 95% de novo clonotypes. Cells were unsorted, so CD4 and CD8 contributions were not separated.

This specimen consisted of PBMCs, obtained 180 days after allogeneic stem cell transplant. The chain recombines TRBV18 with TRBJ2-7; TRBD2 agrees at 7 bases. The receptor's source is a male patient aged 55 to 69 who had an allogeneic stem cell transplant from an unrelated donor, so the T cells may come from the graft donor. Some clones in this sample may be carry-over from other donors' samples. The CDR3 loop is CASSPGGGEQYF. CDR3 nucleotide sequence: TGTGCCAGCTCACCAGGCGGGGGCGAGCAGTACTTC. Based on the CDR3 plus reference TRBV18 and TRBJ2-7, the full variable domain is NAGVMQNPRHLVRRRGQEARLRCSPMKGHSHVYWYRQLPEEGLKFMVYLQKENIIDESGMPKERFSAEFPKEGPSILRIQQVVRGDSAAYFCASSPGGGEQYFGPGTRLTVT.